These 3 T cell receptor beta chains were sequenced from one sample in a study of blood T cells in healthy people across ages. Primed by a sample-barcoded 5' primer and a J-beta primer mix, a second PCR proceeded for about 6 to 12 cycles. Each CDR3 protein gets one entry after TCRdb re-called the 5' RACE reads with MiXCR. The sample has around 800,000 distinct CDR3 sequences, approximately 24% seen once. This sample also belongs to another study, concerning T cells of mothers and their children.

The sequenced sample was blood. The source of these receptors is a boy aged 10-17 years in good health.

This clonotype appeared a few times. The genes are TRBV7-2 and TRBJ2-5, with D possibly being TRBD2 (6 bases). CDR1 is SGHTA, CDR2 FQGNSA, per germline. The CDR3 runs to 15 residues. Trimming left V 2 bases short and J 1 base short, with 11 bases between. The CDR3 DNA reads TGTGCCAGCAGCTTAATGGTAGCGGTCCAAGAGACCCAGTACTTC. This encodes CASSLMVAVQETQYF. The entire variable domain, with the rest obtained from reference TRBV7-2 and TRBJ2-5, is as follows: GAGVSQSPSNKVTEKGKDVELRCDPISGHTALYWYRQSLGQGLEFLIYFQGNSAPDKSGLPSDRFSAERTGGSVSTLTIQRTQQEDSAVYLCASSLMVAVQETQYFGPGTRLLVL.

This clonotype was seen only once. Mismatch with germline at one junction end may stem from a read error. The rearrangement links TRBV20-1 to TRBJ2-1; TRBD2 agrees at 12 bases. The CDR3 length is 17 residues. The germline CDR1 and CDR2 sequences are DFQATT and SNEGSKA (reference sequence). The CDR3 sequence: CSADGTSGLSSYNEPFF. The CDR3 DNA reads as TGCAGTGCTGACGGGACTAGCGGGCTAAGCTCCTACAATGAGCCGTTCTTC.

Notes on this clonotype: The junction departs from germline at one end; a sequencing error may be responsible. The chain joins TRBV20-1 to TRBJ2-3; maybe TRBD2 (5 bases). Germline CDR1 and CDR2: DFQATT and SNEGSKA (reference sequence). CDR3 length: 13 amino acids. CDR3 loop: CSAPDYPTDTQYF. CDR3 bases: TGCAGTGCCCCCGACTACCCCACAGATACCCAGTATTTT.